This T cell receptor beta chain was identified during a study of blood T cell repertoires in COVID-19. Study-level information: PBMCs, B-cell-depleted T cells, or T cells provided the cDNA or gDNA that made up the material.

Sequencing was performed with immunoSEQ multiplex PCR; in TCRdb, only in-frame clones are kept and a portion is missing. The sample lists 100,000 to 150,000 clones; roughly 91% were seen once. Germline-derived CDR1 and CDR2 are SGDLS and YYNGEE. The CDR3 is made up of 15 amino acids. Trimming left V 0 bases short and J 4 bases short, with 13 bases between. The sequenced sample was peripheral blood. The V call is TRBV9, the J call TRBJ1-1; TRBD1 might be the D (5 bases). This sequence originates from a man between 60 and 75 years old with COVID-19, enrolled during active disease. CDR3 protein: CASSVGEGSSTEAFF. In nucleotides, the CDR3 is TGTGCCAGCAGCGTAGGGGAGGGGTCCAGCACTGAAGCTTTCTTT.